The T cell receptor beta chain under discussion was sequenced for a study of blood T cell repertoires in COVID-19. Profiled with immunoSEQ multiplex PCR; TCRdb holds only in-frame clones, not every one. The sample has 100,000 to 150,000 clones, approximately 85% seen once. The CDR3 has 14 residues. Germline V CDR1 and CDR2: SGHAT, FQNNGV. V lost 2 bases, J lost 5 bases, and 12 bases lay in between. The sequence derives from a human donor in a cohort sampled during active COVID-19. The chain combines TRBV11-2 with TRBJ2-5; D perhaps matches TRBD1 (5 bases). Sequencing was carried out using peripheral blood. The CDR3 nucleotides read TGTGCCAGCAGCTTACTCTCAGGGTTCGAGACCCAGTACTTC. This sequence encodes CASSLLSGFETQYF.